This T cell receptor beta chain is drawn from a study of circulating CD8 cells and anti-PD-1 response in melanoma. Overall study results and limits: At M1, fewer than 8% of TRB clonotypes appeared in multiple subsets. Expanded sorted subsets were checked for tumor reactivity using peptides. Diversity ranked highest in DNEG and lowest in TIGIT subsets.

Within the sample, this clonotype is medium-sized. The target antigen is unknown. The CDR3 has 15 amino acids. Germline assignment: CDR1 MNHEY and CDR2 SMNVEV (reference sequence). V dropped 2 bases and J dropped 3 bases, with 10 bases sitting between them. The QIAseq Immune Repertoire TCR panel built the libraries from approximately 16 ng of total RNA. TCRdb itself ran the reads through MiXCR, one entry per CDR3 protein. The sample records around 1,000 distinct CDR3 sequences, under 7% being singletons. Four subsets defined by PD-1 and/or TIGIT were sorted from live CD3+CD8+TCRalphabeta+ cells. This chain links TRBV27 with TRBJ2-2; D uncertain. This clonotype originated in a human donor with melanoma. This material consisted of CD8+ T cells from PBMCs, taken at baseline or after one month of anti-PD-1 therapy (not recorded which). CDR3 sequence: CASSLMAIDTGELFF. For the CDR3, the DNA is TGTGCCAGCAGTTTAATGGCGATTGACACCGGGGAGCTGTTTTTT.